These 12 T cell receptor beta chains share one sample of origin, sequenced in a study of cytomegalovirus exposure and HLA in healthy donors. PCR employed 60 Vbeta and 13 Jbeta primers. This table comes from immunoSEQ multiplex PCR, and its TCRdb copy is limited to in-frame clones, with some not included. The sample has 150,000 or so clones; 60% to 85% are singletons. Source material: PBMCs. The receptors here all came from a middle-aged man in good health and CMV-seropositive.

J is TRBJ2-7 and V is TRBV6-1; TRBD1 agrees at 12 bases. V was clipped by 6 bases and J by 6 bases; unmatched bases: 6. This CDR3 contains 14 residues. Germline V gene sequence: CDR1 MNHNS, CDR2 SASEGT. CDR3 coding DNA: TGTGCCAGCAGACGGGACAGGGGGCGATCCGAGCAGTACTTC. Translated, it gives CASRRDRGRSEQYF.

The chain employs TRBV7-3 and TRBJ2-2; TRBD2 agrees at 13 bases. J gave up 6 bases and V 5 bases, and 6 bases lay outside the gene matches. This CDR3 comprises 16 residues. CDR1 SGHTA and CDR2 FQGTGA come from the germline V gene. CDR3 residues: CASSPRTSGGSGELFF. The CDR3 nucleotides read TGTGCCAGCAGCCCACGGACTAGCGGGGGATCCGGGGAGCTGTTTTTT.

The CDR3 here is CASSLVAGGGSSTGELFF. The CDR3 bases are TGTGCCAGCAGCTTAGTAGCGGGGGGGGGTTCGAGCACCGGGGAGCTGTTTTTT. The V call is TRBV7-8, the J call TRBJ2-2, with TRBD2 matching 11 bases. V was clipped by 1 base and J by 4 bases; unmatched bases: 8. The CDR3 spans 18 residues. The germline CDR1 and CDR2 sequences are SGHVS and FQNEAQ. Filled out from reference TRBV7-8 and TRBJ2-2, the complete variable domain reads GAGVSQSPRYKVAKRGQDVALRCDPISGHVSLFWYQQALGQGPEFLTYFQNEAQLDKSGLPSDRFFAERPEGSVSTLKIQRTQQEDSAVYLCASSLVAGGGSSTGELFFGEGSRLTVL.

The V call is TRBV6-6, the J call TRBJ1-3, with 7 bases matching TRBD1. V shed 7 bases, J shed 3 bases, and the junction held 9 bases outside the gene matches. This CDR3 is built from 15 residues. Looked up from germline, CDR1 is MNHNY and CDR2 is SVGAGI (reference sequence). The CDR3 protein is CASNPDRAGGNTIYF. CDR3 coding DNA: TGTGCCAGCAATCCCGACAGGGCGGGTGGAAACACCATATATTTT.

The chain recombines TRBV4-3 with TRBJ1-4; 10 bases match TRBD1. In germline, CDR1 is LGHNA, CDR2 YSLEER. The V segment lost 4 bases and the J segment 2 bases; nucleotides outside the gene matches: 4. CDR3 length equals 16 residues. The CDR3 DNA sequence: TGCGCCAGCAGCCGGGACAGGGGTACGACTAATGAAAAACTGTTTTTT. Translation: CASSRDRGTTNEKLFF.

The gene calls are TRBV28 and TRBJ1-2; D unresolved. The CDR3 contains 14 residues. Germline CDR1 and CDR2: MDHEN and SYDVKM. V was pared by 6 bases and J by 2 bases, with 13 bases between. The CDR3 loop reads CASSLPRSNYGYTF. CDR3 in DNA: TGTGCCAGCAGCCTTCCGCGGTCGAACTATGGCTACACCTTC.

This chain links TRBV9 with TRBJ2-5; the D gene is possibly TRBD2 (5 bases). Trimming removed 0 bases at V and 5 bases at J, with 14 bases between. CDR3 length: 15 residues. Germline CDR1 and CDR2: SGDLS and YYNGEE. The CDR3 bases are TGTGCCAGCAGCGTAGGTCACGGGGTACGCGAGACCCAGTACTTC. Protein product: CASSVGHGVRETQYF.

The chain joins TRBV9 to TRBJ2-1; the D gene is possibly TRBD1 (5 bases). Germline V CDR1 and CDR2: SGDLS, YYNGEE. The V and J ends lost 3 bases and 4 bases respectively, with 14 bases between them. The CDR3 consists of 15 residues. The CDR3 DNA is TGTGCCAGCAGCGAGCAGGGTAATGGATACAATGAGCAGTTCTTC. Encoded protein: CASSEQGNGYNEQFF. The complete variable domain, with remaining parts taken from reference TRBV9 and TRBJ2-1, reads DSGVTQTPKHLITATGQRVTLRCSPRSGDLSVYWYQQSLDQGLQFLIQYYNGEERAKGNILERFSAQQFPDLHSELNLSSLELGDSALYFCASSEQGNGYNEQFFGPGTRLTVL.

The CDR3 nucleotides read TGTGCCTGGAGTCCTGGACTCAGGGGGGAGGCCCAGTACTTC. Its protein product is CAWSPGLRGEAQYF. The rearrangement links TRBV30 to TRBJ2-5, with D maybe TRBD1 (7 bases). V was shortened by 2 bases and J by 9 bases, with 19 bases between the two germline ends. Germline values: CDR1 GTSNPN, CDR2 SVGIG (reference sequence). The CDR3 is 14 amino acids. The variable domain in full, with the rest retrieved from reference TRBV30 and TRBJ2-5, is SQTIHQWPATLVQPVGSPLSLECTVEGTSNPNLYWYRQAAGRGLQLLFYSVGIGQISSEVPQNLSASRPQDRQFILSSKKLLLSDSGFYLCAWSPGLRGEAQYFGPGTRLLVL.

The table lists this clone with a few counts. The chain combines TRBV6-1 with TRBJ2-1, with 8 bases aligning to TRBD1. CDR1 MNHNS and CDR2 SASEGT come from the germline V gene. V shed 7 bases, J shed 3 bases, and the junction held 8 bases outside the gene matches. The CDR3 is 15 amino acids. CDR3 protein: CASTTDRGRYNEQFF. DNA of the CDR3: TGTGCCAGCACCACCGACAGGGGCCGCTACAATGAGCAGTTCTTC.

The chain combines TRBV5-6 with TRBJ2-5; 9 bases map to TRBD2. The germline V gene encodes CDR1 SGHDT and CDR2 YYEEEE. CDR3 size: 16 residues. The trim removed 1 base at V and 2 bases at J, leaving 6 bases unmatched. The DNA for the CDR3 is TGTGCCAGCAGCTTGTATGGGACTAGCAGTCAAGAGACCCAGTACTTC. Translated: CASSLYGTSSQETQYF.

The V call is TRBV7-2, the J call TRBJ1-1; D gene uncertain. Germline values: CDR1 SGHTA, CDR2 FQGNSA. This CDR3 spans 15 amino acids. The V end lost 5 bases, the J end lost 2 bases, and 15 bases lay between the germline ends. The CDR3 coding sequence is TGTGCCAGCAGCCCGCGGGTCCCTCAAAACACTGAAGCTTTCTTT. Its translation is CASSPRVPQNTEAFF.